This TCR beta chain was sequenced in a study of monozygotic twins with inflammatory bowel disease. Study-level points and caveats: Diversity of TCRbeta measured by inverse Simpson was lower in IBD patients than in healthy co-twins. Limited statistical power may explain no repertoire similarity difference between concordant and discordant twins.

CDR1 and CDR2 (germline): SGHRS, YFSETQ. CDR3 length: 14 residues. Isolation of total RNA was performed on whole blood, with no prior T cell sorting. The template-switching step introduced UMIs that carried a 6-nucleotide sample barcode. TCRdb reworked the 5' RACE reads into one entry per CDR3 protein, no DNA. This sample contains fewer than 150,000 distinct CDR3 sequences. Turning to this clonotype: Its target is unknown.

Sequenced input: blood. The gene calls are TRBV5-1 and TRBJ1-4; TCRdb designates TRBD1, a call that cannot be tested without DNA. The TCR comes from a human donor with ulcerative colitis or Crohn's disease, or a healthy co-twin of an affected twin (not recorded which). The CDR3: CASSLLSGIEKLFF.